One and the same sample provided the 3 T cell receptor beta chains below, sequenced in a study of cytomegalovirus exposure and HLA in healthy donors. In the PCR, 60 Vbeta and 13 Jbeta primers were used. Here immunoSEQ multiplex PCR was the method, and the copy in TCRdb shows in-frame clones only, minus some. The profile shows about 140,000 clones, roughly 80% of them singletons. The sample was PBMCs. These receptors all stem from a man aged 40-55 years in good health and CMV-seronegative.

The V and J genes are TRBV15 and TRBJ2-5; weak D call: TRBD1 (5 bases). The germline V gene encodes CDR1 LNHNV and CDR2 YYDKDF (reference sequence). CDR3 length: 13 residues. Trimming shortened V by 0 bases and J by 5 bases, and 7 bases separated the two germline ends. DNA for the CDR3: TGTGCCACCAGCAGAGACAACAGGGAGACCCAGTACTTC. This codes for CATSRDNRETQYF. The whole variable domain, remainder taken from reference TRBV15 and TRBJ2-5, is DAMVIQNPRYQVTQFGKPVTLSCSQTLNHNVMYWYQQKSSQAPKLLFHYYDKDFNNEADTPDNFQSRRPNTSFCFLDIRSPGLGDTAMYLCATSRDNRETQYFGPGTRLLVL.

V usage is TRBV27 and J usage is TRBJ2-7, with D possibly matching TRBD1 (5 bases). Trimming took 6 bases from V and 5 from J, leaving 14 bases between them. The CDR3 runs to 13 residues. Germline CDR1 reads MNHEY; CDR2 reads SMNVEV (reference sequence). CDR3 nucleotides: TGTGCCAGCAGCCTAGGGGTACGGGACGAGCAGTACTTC. Protein product: CASSLGVRDEQYF.

The V gene is TRBV10-2, the J gene TRBJ1-1, with a possible D match to TRBD1 (6 bases). V shed 0 bases and J shed 4 bases, with 6 bases lying between them. Per the germline V gene, CDR1 is WSHSY and CDR2 is SAAADI. This CDR3 has 13 residues. CDR3 protein: CASSESRGTEAFF. The CDR3 DNA reads as TGCGCCAGCAGTGAGTCCAGGGGCACTGAAGCTTTCTTT.